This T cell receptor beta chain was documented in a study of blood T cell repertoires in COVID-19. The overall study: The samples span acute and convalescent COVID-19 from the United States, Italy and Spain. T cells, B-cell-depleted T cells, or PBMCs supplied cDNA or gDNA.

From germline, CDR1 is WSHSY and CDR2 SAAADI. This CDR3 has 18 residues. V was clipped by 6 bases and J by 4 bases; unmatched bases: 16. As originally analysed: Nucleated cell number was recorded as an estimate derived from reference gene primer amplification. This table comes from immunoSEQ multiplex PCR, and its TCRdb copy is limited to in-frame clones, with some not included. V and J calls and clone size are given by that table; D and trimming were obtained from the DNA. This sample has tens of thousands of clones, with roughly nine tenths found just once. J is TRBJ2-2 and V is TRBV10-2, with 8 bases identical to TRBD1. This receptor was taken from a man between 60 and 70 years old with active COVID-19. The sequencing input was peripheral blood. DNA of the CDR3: TGCGCCAGCAGAAGCAACCGGGACAGGAGTCGGGCCACCGGGGAGCTGTTTTTT. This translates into CASRSNRDRSRATGELFF.